This is a list of T cell receptor beta chains from one sample in a study of T cells in Graves' hyperthyroidism and ophthalmopathy. TCRdb re-derived calls from the multiplex PCR reads in MiXCR, one entry per CDR3 protein. The top ten hold around 13% of the sample, which has hundreds of thousands of distinct CDR3 sequences, roughly 14% seen once. Sequencing was carried out using blood. The source is a man aged 18 to 30 with Graves' ophthalmopathy. Each CDR3 is given with its conserved first and last residue. D genes are given only for firm matches. Clone size is given for some rows only: seen once, a few or many times, or a class if the clone is expanded.

d_call: TRBD2
clone_size: many
v_call: TRBV11-2
j_call: TRBJ2-2
cdr3_nt: TGTGCCAGCAGCGCGGGAAATGGCGGGGGGGCCGGGGAGCTGTTTTTT
cdr3_aa: CASSAGNGGGAGELFF

d_call: -
clone_size: few
v_call: TRBV20-1
j_call: TRBJ2-5
cdr3_nt: TGCAGCACCCGGGACTCTAGGCTGCAGTACTTC
cdr3_aa: CSTRDSRLQYF

d_call: TRBD1
clone_size: few
v_call: TRBV29-1
j_call: TRBJ1-2
cdr3_nt: TGCAGCGACCTGACAGGGGGCCATGGCTACACCTTC
cdr3_aa: CSDLTGGHGYTF

d_call: -
clone_size: many
v_call: TRBV7-2
j_call: TRBJ2-7
cdr3_nt: TGTGCCAGCAGCTTAGGGTACAATTCCTACGAGCAGTACTTC
cdr3_aa: CASSLGYNSYEQYF

d_call: TRBD2
clone_size: -
v_call: TRBV9
j_call: TRBJ2-7
cdr3_nt: TGTGCCAGCAGCGTAGTTGGACTAGCGGGAGATGAGCAGTACTTC
cdr3_aa: CASSVVGLAGDEQYF

d_call: TRBD2
clone_size: few
v_call: TRBV29-1
j_call: TRBJ2-5
cdr3_nt: TGCAGCGTTGAATTGGTCCGCTCTAGCGGGAGGTTTCAGGAGACCCAGTACTTC
cdr3_aa: CSVELVRSSGRFQETQYF

d_call: TRBD1
clone_size: -
v_call: TRBV7-9
j_call: TRBJ2-3
cdr3_nt: TGTGCCAGCAGCCAACAGGGGACCGTCACAGATACGCAGTATTTT
cdr3_aa: CASSQQGTVTDTQYF

d_call: -
clone_size: few
v_call: TRBV13
j_call: TRBJ2-7
cdr3_nt: TGTGCCAGCAATCGGGGGACTCGCTACGAGCAGTACTTC
cdr3_aa: CASNRGTRYEQYF

d_call: -
clone_size: many
v_call: TRBV18
j_call: TRBJ2-1
cdr3_nt: TGTGCCAGCTCACTAAGAGGGGGGGCTACCTACAATGAGCAGTTCTTC
cdr3_aa: CASSLRGGATYNEQFF

d_call: TRBD2
clone_size: few
v_call: TRBV9
j_call: TRBJ2-5
cdr3_nt: TGTGCCAGCAGGAGGGCGCGGGGGGGCTTGGGGACCCAGTACTTC
cdr3_aa: CASRRARGGLGTQYF

d_call: TRBD1
clone_size: -
v_call: TRBV29-1
j_call: TRBJ1-2
cdr3_nt: TGCAGCGACCCCGGACAGGGGAGGGACTATGGCTACACCTTC
cdr3_aa: CSDPGQGRDYGYTF

d_call: -
clone_size: many
v_call: TRBV7-8
j_call: TRBJ2-5
cdr3_nt: TGTGCCAGCAGCTTAGCGCCTGACAGGACAACAGAGACCCAGTACTTC
cdr3_aa: CASSLAPDRTTETQYF

d_call: -
clone_size: many
v_call: TRBV12-3/TRBV12-4
j_call: TRBJ1-1
cdr3_nt: TGTGCCAGCAGTTTTTGGGAGGGAAGTCGCACTGAAGCTTTCTTT
cdr3_aa: CASSFWEGSRTEAFF

d_call: TRBD2
clone_size: many
v_call: TRBV3-1
j_call: TRBJ2-1
cdr3_nt: TGTGCCAGCAGCCCCGGGACTAGCGGGGCCCTAAATGAGCAGTTCTTC
cdr3_aa: CASSPGTSGALNEQFF

d_call: -
clone_size: many
v_call: TRBV6-1
j_call: TRBJ1-3
cdr3_nt: TGTGCCAGCATGCGCGGAAACACCATATATTTT
cdr3_aa: CASMRGNTIYF

d_call: -
clone_size: many
v_call: TRBV5-1
j_call: TRBJ2-3
cdr3_nt: TGCGCCAGCAGCTCCAAGGTCACAGCGGATAGCACAGATACGCAGTATTTT
cdr3_aa: CASSSKVTADSTDTQYF

d_call: -
clone_size: many
v_call: TRBV29-1
j_call: TRBJ1-1
cdr3_nt: TGCAGCGTCATGAGGACTAAGATGAACACTGAAGCTTTCTTT
cdr3_aa: CSVMRTKMNTEAFF

d_call: TRBD2
clone_size: many
v_call: TRBV4-1
j_call: TRBJ2-5
cdr3_nt: TGCGCCAGCAGCCAAATAGCGGGAGGAGGGGAGACCCAGTACTTC
cdr3_aa: CASSQIAGGGETQYF

d_call: TRBD1
clone_size: many
v_call: TRBV6-1
j_call: TRBJ1-1
cdr3_nt: TGTGCCAGCAGTGTATGGGACAGCGCCCGGGGGGTGAACACTGAAGCTTTCTTT
cdr3_aa: CASSVWDSARGVNTEAFF

d_call: TRBD1
clone_size: -
v_call: TRBV12-3/TRBV12-4
j_call: TRBJ1-4
cdr3_nt: TGTGCCAGCAGTCAAGTCGGGACAGCAAATGAAAAACTGTTTTTT
cdr3_aa: CASSQVGTANEKLFF

d_call: -
clone_size: many
v_call: TRBV5-1
j_call: TRBJ2-1
cdr3_nt: TGCGCCAGCAGGTTAGCGGACAATGAGCAGTTCTTC
cdr3_aa: CASRLADNEQFF

d_call: -
clone_size: few
v_call: TRBV27
j_call: TRBJ2-6
cdr3_nt: TGTGCCAGCAGACGAGCCCGATTCAGGGTTCCTAGCTCTGGGGCCAACGTCCTGACTTTC
cdr3_aa: CASRRARFRVPSSGANVLTF

d_call: TRBD2
clone_size: many
v_call: TRBV20-1
j_call: TRBJ2-5
cdr3_nt: TGCAGTGCTGGTAGCGGGAGGTTGCTAGAGACCCAGTACTTC
cdr3_aa: CSAGSGRLLETQYF

d_call: -
clone_size: -
v_call: TRBV4-1
j_call: TRBJ2-7
cdr3_nt: TGCGCCAGCAGCCAAATTTCTAGCAGCGAGCAGTACTTC
cdr3_aa: CASSQISSSEQYF

d_call: -
clone_size: -
v_call: TRBV5-1
j_call: TRBJ2-7
cdr3_nt: TGCGCCAGCAGCTTCGTGGGGTCCCTCTACGAGCAGTACTTC
cdr3_aa: CASSFVGSLYEQYF

d_call: -
clone_size: many
v_call: TRBV5-1
j_call: TRBJ1-5
cdr3_nt: TGCGCCAGCAGCTTGGGGGACGGCTCGACGCCCCAGCATTTT
cdr3_aa: CASSLGDGSTPQHF

d_call: TRBD1
clone_size: many
v_call: TRBV12-3/TRBV12-4
j_call: TRBJ2-7
cdr3_nt: TGTGCCAGCAGCCGAGACGGACAGGACTACGAGCAGTACTTC
cdr3_aa: CASSRDGQDYEQYF

d_call: TRBD2
clone_size: many
v_call: TRBV29-1
j_call: TRBJ2-7
cdr3_nt: TGCAGCGTTGAAGATCAGAGCCGGGGACTAGTCGGGTACGAGCAGTACTTC
cdr3_aa: CSVEDQSRGLVGYEQYF

d_call: TRBD1
clone_size: many
v_call: TRBV3-1
j_call: TRBJ2-2
cdr3_nt: TGTGCCAGCAGTCACAGGGGTTCGAACACCGGGGAGCTGTTTTTT
cdr3_aa: CASSHRGSNTGELFF

d_call: -
clone_size: -
v_call: TRBV6-1
j_call: TRBJ2-1
cdr3_nt: TGTACCAGCAGGTCCGACGGGACAAGTCACAATGAGCAGTTCTTC
cdr3_aa: CTSRSDGTSHNEQFF

d_call: -
clone_size: -
v_call: TRBV7-2
j_call: TRBJ1-1
cdr3_nt: TGTGCCAGCAGCTTAGCGCTAGGATTTGCGGATTCTATGAACACTGAAGCTTTCTTT
cdr3_aa: CASSLALGFADSMNTEAFF

d_call: -
clone_size: many
v_call: TRBV20-1
j_call: TRBJ1-2
cdr3_nt: TGCAGTGCAACCGGATACTATGGCTACACCTTC
cdr3_aa: CSATGYYGYTF

d_call: TRBD2
clone_size: few
v_call: TRBV30
j_call: TRBJ2-7
cdr3_nt: TGTGCCTGGAGTGGACTAGCGGTCTTCTACGAGCAGTACTTC
cdr3_aa: CAWSGLAVFYEQYF

d_call: -
clone_size: -
v_call: TRBV9
j_call: TRBJ1-3
cdr3_nt: TGTGCCAGCAGCTCCCAAGAGGCCCTCGTGGGCACCATATATTTT
cdr3_aa: CASSSQEALVGTIYF

d_call: -
clone_size: many
v_call: TRBV2
j_call: TRBJ2-5
cdr3_nt: TGTGCCAGCAGTGATCGGCCCTCTGGAGAGACCCAGTACTTC
cdr3_aa: CASSDRPSGETQYF

d_call: -
clone_size: many
v_call: TRBV28
j_call: TRBJ2-3
cdr3_nt: TGTGCCTCCCGAGGGGGTCACACAGATACGCAGTATTTT
cdr3_aa: CASRGGHTDTQYF

d_call: TRBD1
clone_size: many
v_call: TRBV13
j_call: TRBJ1-3
cdr3_nt: TGTGCCAGCAGCCTCCGACAGGGGTTCCAGGGAAACACCATATATTTT
cdr3_aa: CASSLRQGFQGNTIYF

d_call: -
clone_size: many
v_call: TRBV30
j_call: TRBJ1-2
cdr3_nt: TGTGCCTGGAGTGTGTGGACAGAGAGTGGCTACACCTTC
cdr3_aa: CAWSVWTESGYTF

d_call: -
clone_size: few
v_call: TRBV5-6
j_call: TRBJ2-5
cdr3_nt: TGTGCCAGCAGCTTAGGAGAGCCCCTGGCAGGAGAGACCCAGTACTTC
cdr3_aa: CASSLGEPLAGETQYF

d_call: -
clone_size: many
v_call: TRBV11-2
j_call: TRBJ2-7
cdr3_nt: TGTGCCAGCAGCTTAGAGACGGGGCAGTACTTC
cdr3_aa: CASSLETGQYF

d_call: TRBD2
clone_size: many
v_call: TRBV19
j_call: TRBJ2-7
cdr3_nt: TGTGCCAGTAGTGGAGAGCGGGAGCCCTACGAGCAGTACTTC
cdr3_aa: CASSGEREPYEQYF

d_call: -
clone_size: -
v_call: TRBV20-1
j_call: TRBJ1-3
cdr3_nt: TGCAGTGCTAGTGCGCTGAGCTCTGGAAACACCATATATTTT
cdr3_aa: CSASALSSGNTIYF

d_call: TRBD2
clone_size: -
v_call: TRBV12-3/TRBV12-4
j_call: TRBJ2-3
cdr3_nt: TGTGCCAGCAGTTGGACTAGCGGGGGGCCAACAGATACGCAGTATTTT
cdr3_aa: CASSWTSGGPTDTQYF

d_call: -
clone_size: many
v_call: TRBV4-1
j_call: TRBJ2-7
cdr3_nt: TGCGCCAGCAGCCAAGGGACAGACTCCTACGAGCAGTACTTC
cdr3_aa: CASSQGTDSYEQYF

d_call: TRBD1
clone_size: -
v_call: TRBV7-9
j_call: TRBJ1-3
cdr3_nt: TGTGCCAGCAGCTCAACAGGGGGCGGAAACACCATATATTTT
cdr3_aa: CASSSTGGGNTIYF

d_call: -
clone_size: many
v_call: TRBV12-3/TRBV12-4
j_call: TRBJ1-6
cdr3_nt: TGTGCCAGCAGTTTAGTATACACATCCGGTTCACCCCTCCACTTT
cdr3_aa: CASSLVYTSGSPLHF

d_call: -
clone_size: many
v_call: TRBV6-2/TRBV6-3
j_call: TRBJ2-1
cdr3_nt: TGTGCCAGCAGTTACGGTCGGAATGAGCAGTTCTTC
cdr3_aa: CASSYGRNEQFF

d_call: TRBD1
clone_size: many
v_call: TRBV12-3/TRBV12-4
j_call: TRBJ2-7
cdr3_nt: TGTGCCAGCAGGGGGACAGGGGGCATTTTCGACGAGCAGTACTTC
cdr3_aa: CASRGTGGIFDEQYF

d_call: -
clone_size: many
v_call: TRBV6-2/TRBV6-3
j_call: TRBJ2-7
cdr3_nt: TGTGCCAGCACCGGGACAAACTCCTACGAGCAGTACTTC
cdr3_aa: CASTGTNSYEQYF

d_call: -
clone_size: -
v_call: TRBV4-1
j_call: TRBJ2-3
cdr3_nt: TGCGCCAGCAGTCAAGTCCCGGGAACAACAGATACGCAGTATTTT
cdr3_aa: CASSQVPGTTDTQYF

d_call: -
clone_size: many
v_call: TRBV7-8
j_call: TRBJ1-2
cdr3_nt: TGTGCCAGCAGCCTAAGAACTGGGCTCTATGGCTACACCTTC
cdr3_aa: CASSLRTGLYGYTF

d_call: TRBD1
clone_size: -
v_call: TRBV6-1
j_call: TRBJ1-3
cdr3_nt: TGTGCCAGCAGTCAGCTGACAGGGGCAGGAAACACCATATATTTT
cdr3_aa: CASSQLTGAGNTIYF

d_call: TRBD1
clone_size: -
v_call: TRBV5-1
j_call: TRBJ2-3
cdr3_nt: TGCGCCAGCAGCCAAGGACAGGGGGCGGATGATACGCAGTATTTT
cdr3_aa: CASSQGQGADDTQYF

d_call: -
clone_size: -
v_call: TRBV5-1
j_call: TRBJ1-2
cdr3_nt: TGCGCCAGCAGCTTGACAACCGGGGCTTTCCCCATCTATGGCTACACCTTC
cdr3_aa: CASSLTTGAFPIYGYTF

d_call: -
clone_size: many
v_call: TRBV6-1
j_call: TRBJ2-3
cdr3_nt: TGTGCCAGCAGTGAATATGGTCCCCGCACAGATACGCAGTATTTT
cdr3_aa: CASSEYGPRTDTQYF

d_call: -
clone_size: many
v_call: TRBV3-1
j_call: TRBJ2-5
cdr3_nt: TGTGCCAGCAGCCAAGATTGGCTATCCGTCCAAGAGACCCAGTACTTC
cdr3_aa: CASSQDWLSVQETQYF

d_call: -
clone_size: many
v_call: TRBV6-2/TRBV6-3
j_call: TRBJ2-3
cdr3_nt: TGTGCCAGCAGTTACCGCCTAGAAGTAGATACGCAGTATTTT
cdr3_aa: CASSYRLEVDTQYF